The 18 T cell receptor beta chains below come from one sample, sequenced in a study of early T cells in non-severe SARS-CoV-2 infection. TCRdb re-analysed the 5' RACE reads in MiXCR, keeping a single row per CDR3 protein. The sample yields 71,000 or so distinct CDR3 sequences, roughly an eighth seen once. Sequenced material: whole blood. The receptors were gathered from an adult who was a healthcare worker with PCR-confirmed SARS-CoV-2 infection or an uninfected control (not recorded which).

This clonotype was counted many times. The chain joins TRBV21-1 to TRBJ2-1; the table gives TRBD1 as D, unverified against the DNA. TRBV21-1 is a recognized pseudogene. This CDR3 is 14 amino acids long. The CDR3 sequence: CASSPCPRDNEQFF. The CDR3 coding sequence is TGTGCCAGCAGCCCATGTCCCCGTGACAATGAGCAGTTCTTC.

V gene TRBV28 combines with J gene TRBJ2-7; 9 positions agree with TRBD1. The CDR3 has 16 amino acids. The germline V gene has CDR1 MDHEN and CDR2 SYDVKM. The junction had 6 bases not matched to a gene; V was cut back by 1 base and J by 2 bases. The CDR3 DNA sequence: TGTGCCAGCAGTTTATCCTTGACAGGGGGTCCCTACGAGCAGTACTTC. As protein: CASSLSLTGGPYEQYF. Full variable domain (remainder filled in from reference TRBV28 and TRBJ2-7): DVKVTQSSRYLVKRTGEKVFLECVQDMDHENMFWYRQDPGLGLRLIYFSYDVKMKEKGDIPEGYSVSREKKERFSLILESASTNQTSMYLCASSLSLTGGPYEQYFGPGTRLTVT.

In this sample, this clonotype turned up a few times. The DNA of the CDR3 is TGCAGTGCCGGGGAGCGGAGCTCCTATAATTCACCCCTCCACTTT. The encoded protein is CSAGERSSYNSPLHF. J is TRBJ1-6 and V is TRBV20-1; D is uncertain. V lost 6 bases to trimming and J lost 0 bases, with 12 bases between them. The germline V gene has CDR1 DFQATT and CDR2 SNEGSKA (reference sequence). CDR3 size: 15 residues.

This clonotype was seen ten or more times. This chain links TRBV27 with TRBJ2-7; TRBD1 is a possible D gene (5 bases). Germline V gene data show CDR1 as MNHEY and CDR2 as SMNVEV (reference sequence). CDR3 size: 14 residues. V lost 6 bases, J lost 4 bases, and 16 bases lay in between. CDR3 loop: CASRSTGNPYEQYF. Here the CDR3 DNA reads TGTGCCAGCAGGAGTACAGGAAACCCGTACGAGCAGTACTTC.

This clonotype has at least ten counts. The J gene is TRBJ2-6, the V gene TRBV28; D may match TRBD1 or TRBD2 (5 bases each). The CDR3 spans 16 residues. CDR1 is MDHEN, CDR2 SYDVKM, per germline. DNA for the CDR3: TGTGCTACGATGCTGATGGGGGAGACTGGGGCCAACGTCCTGACTTTC. Its translation: CATMLMGETGANVLTF. The full variable domain, with the rest looked up from reference TRBV28 and TRBJ2-6, is DVKVTQSSRYLVKRTGEKVFLECVQDMDHENMFWYRQDPGLGLRLIYFSYDVKMKEKGDIPEGYSVSREKKERFSLILESASTNQTSMYLCATMLMGETGANVLTFGAGSRLTVL.

The gene calls are TRBV28 and TRBJ2-2; D is ambiguous. The CDR3 spans 12 residues. V lost 3 bases, J lost 7 bases, and 6 bases lay in between. From germline, CDR1 is MDHEN and CDR2 SYDVKM. CDR3 sequence (DNA): TGTGCCAGCAGTTTCCGCGTCGGGGAGCTGTTTTTT. It translates to CASSFRVGELFF.

This rearrangement joins TRBV3-1 to TRBJ2-3; D might be TRBD2 (5 bases). Trimming pared 0 bases from V and 6 bases from J, leaving 10 bases between. The CDR3 is 14 amino acids. Germline CDR1 LGHDT, CDR2 YNNKEL (reference sequence). In DNA form, the CDR3 reads TGTGCCAGCAGCCAAGATCAAGCGGTGGATACGCAGTATTTT. As protein: CASSQDQAVDTQYF.

This clonotype occurred a few times. V usage is TRBV19 and J usage is TRBJ1-6, with D uncertain. The CDR3 extends over 16 amino acids. Germline CDR1 is LNHDA and CDR2 is SQIVND (reference sequence). Trimming cost V 3 bases and J 6 bases, with 15 bases left between them. The CDR3 nucleotides read TGTGCCAGTAGTATCAAGGACTCTAGGGCTAATTCACCCCTCCACTTT. Translated, it gives CASSIKDSRANSPLHF.

This clonotype was recorded a few times. The rearrangement uses TRBV5-1 and TRBJ1-6; 9 bases are shared with TRBD1. The CDR3 contains 14 residues. With V trimmed by 5 bases and J by 9 bases, 6 bases remained unmatched. Per the germline V gene, CDR1 is SGHRS and CDR2 is YFSETQ. CDR3 loop: CASRWTGDSSPLHF. The CDR3 nucleotides are TGCGCCAGCAGGTGGACAGGGGACTCTTCACCCCTCCACTTT.

This clonotype was counted ten times or more. The CDR3 bases are TGCGCCAGCAGCCAAGGGGACGAGCAGTACTTC. Amino acid sequence: CASSQGDEQYF. This chain connects TRBV4-3 to TRBJ2-7, with D uncertain. V was clipped by 1 base and J by 5 bases, with 3 bases between them. The CDR3 is made up of 11 amino acids. Germline lookup yields CDR1 LGHNA and CDR2 YSLEER.

This clonotype was observed a few times. The chain employs TRBV6-2 or TRBV6-3 and TRBJ2-3; 10 nucleotides align to TRBD1. CDR1 and CDR2 from the germline V gene are MNHEY and SVGEGT. Trimming at V came to 7 bases and at J to 4 bases, leaving 8 bases not matched to a gene. This CDR3 contains 15 residues. The CDR3 region has the DNA TGTGCCAGCACCCCCTGGGGACAGGGGTCAGATACGCAGTATTTT. Translation: CASTPWGQGSDTQYF.

The V call is TRBV28, the J call TRBJ2-6; TRBD1 is a possible D gene (5 bases). CDR1 and CDR2 (germline): MDHEN, SYDVKM. Trimming shortened V by 8 bases and J by 2 bases, and 16 bases separated the two germline ends. The CDR3 covers 16 residues. The CDR3: CASGLRRVPGANVLTF. The DNA of the CDR3 is TGTGCCAGCGGCCTCCGCAGGGTTCCTGGGGCCAACGTCCTGACTTTC.

This clonotype was detected many times. The CDR3 protein is CASWSGGSYNEQFF. In DNA, the CDR3 is TGCGCCAGTTGGAGTGGGGGGTCCTACAATGAGCAGTTCTTC. V and J are TRBV5-1 and TRBJ2-1, with D tentatively TRBD2 (6 bases). The V and J ends lost 8 bases and 1 base respectively, with 13 bases between them. CDR1 SGHRS and CDR2 YFSETQ come from the germline V gene. The CDR3 loop spans 14 amino acids.

V and J are TRBV20-1 and TRBJ2-2, with 7 bases identical to TRBD1. The CDR3 sequence is 14 residues long. CDR1 is DFQATT and CDR2 is SNEGSKA in the germline V gene (reference sequence). J gave up 3 bases and V 0 bases, and 1 base lay outside the gene matches. This CDR3 is CSAREDRYTGELFF. CDR3 DNA: TGCAGTGCTAGAGAGGACAGGTACACCGGGGAGCTGTTTTTT.

Many counts were recorded for this clonotype. The V gene is TRBV7-2, the J gene TRBJ1-2; D is unresolved. Per germline, CDR1 SGHTA and CDR2 FQGNSA. The CDR3 spans 12 residues. V was cut by 5 bases and J by 7 bases, with 11 bases left in between. In DNA form, the CDR3 reads TGTGCCAGCAGCCGTACTGTTACTGGCTACACCTTC. Its translation is CASSRTVTGYTF. Variable domain in full (rest from reference TRBV7-2 and TRBJ1-2): GAGVSQSPSNKVTEKGKDVELRCDPISGHTALYWYRQSLGQGLEFLIYFQGNSAPDKSGLPSDRFSAERTGGSVSTLTIQRTQQEDSAVYLCASSRTVTGYTFGSGTRLTVV.

This clonotype was recorded many times. The chain couples TRBV20-1 to TRBJ2-3, with D possibly being TRBD2 (6 bases). The CDR3 runs 12 residues. Germline CDR1 reads DFQATT; CDR2 reads SNEGSKA (reference sequence). CDR3 protein: CSPGGTKDTQYF. The CDR3 DNA follows: TGCAGCCCTGGAGGGACCAAAGATACGCAGTATTTT.

This clonotype appeared many times. The chain combines TRBV2 with TRBJ1-2; 8 bases are a match to TRBD1. The CDR3 contains 15 residues. The germline V gene encodes CDR1 SNHLY and CDR2 FYNNEI. Trimming took 3 bases from V and 1 from J; bases not matched to a gene: 4. As DNA, the CDR3 is TGTGCCAGCAGTGATGCAGGGGGCCTTAACTATGGCTACACCTTC. It is translated as CASSDAGGLNYGYTF.

The gene calls are TRBV20-1 and TRBJ1-2, with unresolved D. The V end lost 0 bases, the J end lost 0 bases, and 11 bases lay between the germline ends. The CDR3 extends over 15 amino acids. The germline CDR1 and CDR2 sequences are DFQATT and SNEGSKA (reference sequence). Here the CDR3 DNA reads TGCAGTGCTAGAGAGACGATCAATCCTAACTATGGCTACACCTTC. It codes for CSARETINPNYGYTF.